The next 17 T cell receptor beta chains were all read from a single sample in a study of human T cells and chemical hapten exposure. TCRdb re-called the RACE reads with MiXCR, one entry per CDR3 protein. The table has around 120,000 distinct CDR3 sequences, approximately 13% seen once. Sample time point: pre-sensitization, week 0. Treatment specified: therapeutic diphenylcyclopropenone sensitization with weekly scalp DPC. The sequenced sample was whole blood, obtained in connection with sensitization to the hapten diphenylcyclopropenone (DPC). The receptors shown here come from a woman under 30 with alopecia areata. Some clones in this sample may be carry-over from other donors' samples.

The V and J genes are TRBV20-1 and TRBJ2-7; 9 nucleotides line up with TRBD2. Germline-derived CDR1 and CDR2 are DFQATT and SNEGSKA (reference sequence). This CDR3 is built from 14 residues. The junction had 3 bases not matched to a gene; V was cut back by 3 bases and J by 0 bases. The CDR3 protein is CSASPSGASYEQYF. In nucleotides, the CDR3 is TGCAGTGCTAGTCCTAGCGGGGCCTCCTACGAGCAGTACTTC.

This clonotype has more than one count but fewer than ten. The CDR3 coding sequence is TGCGCCAGCAGCTTGGACCCGGGAGACTATGGCTACACCTTC. Its protein is CASSLDPGDYGYTF. The gene calls are TRBV5-1 and TRBJ1-2; D remains ambiguous. V lost 0 bases, J lost 3 bases, and 9 bases lay in between. Germline V gives CDR1 SGHRS, CDR2 YFSETQ. The CDR3 has 14 residues.

CDR3 amino acids: CASSPPGDRVQETQYF. The CDR3 region has the DNA TGTGCCAGCTCACCACCGGGGGACAGGGTTCAAGAGACCCAGTACTTC. This sequence joins TRBV18 and TRBJ2-5; 9 bases agree with TRBD1. The V gene end was trimmed by 0 bases and the J gene end by 2 bases; junction bases not matched to a gene: 4. CDR1 is KGHSH and CDR2 is LQKENI in the germline V gene. This CDR3 is built from 16 residues. The whole variable domain, filled in from reference TRBV18 and TRBJ2-5, reads NAGVMQNPRHLVRRRGQEARLRCSPMKGHSHVYWYRQLPEEGLKFMVYLQKENIIDESGMPKERFSAEFPKEGPSILRIQQVVRGDSAAYFCASSPPGDRVQETQYFGPGTRLLVL.

J is TRBJ2-2 and V is TRBV4-1, with D hard to call. CDR3 length equals 13 residues. In germline, CDR1 is MGHRA, CDR2 YSYEKL. The ends were cut back, 6 bases at V and 8 bases at J, with 13 bases in the middle. The DNA for the CDR3 is TGCGCCAGCAGGCAGCCGATTTTAGGGGAGCTGTTTTTT. Translated, it gives CASRQPILGELFF.

In its sample, this clonotype was seen many times. V usage is TRBV7-3 and J usage is TRBJ2-3; a possible D gene is TRBD2 (6 bases). The CDR3 contains 14 residues. Germline lookup yields CDR1 SGHTA and CDR2 FQGTGA. Trimming stripped 1 base from V and 8 bases from J, with 13 bases between. Written as DNA, the CDR3 is TGTGCCAGCAGCTTAAATAGGGGAGGCGCTACGCAGTATTTT. Amino acids: CASSLNRGGATQYF. Looking up the rest from reference TRBV7-3 and TRBJ2-3 gives the full variable domain: GAGVSQTPSNKVTEKGKYVELRCDPISGHTALYWYRQSLGQGPEFLIYFQGTGAADDSGLPNDRFFAVRPEGSVSTLKIQRTERGDSAVYLCASSLNRGGATQYFGPGTRLTVL.

This clonotype has more than one count but fewer than ten. The genes are TRBV25-1 and TRBJ2-5; 10 positions match TRBD1. The ends lost 0 bases at V and 1 base at J; junction bases unmatched: 5. The CDR3 is 17 residues long. CDR1 MGHDK and CDR2 SYGVNS come from the germline V gene. The CDR3 spells CASSEYYRTGGQETQYF. The CDR3 region has the DNA TGTGCCAGCAGTGAATATTACAGGACAGGGGGCCAAGAGACCCAGTACTTC.

The sample holds many counts of this clonotype. The chain is built from TRBV7-2 and TRBJ2-6; possibly TRBD1 or TRBD2 for D (5 bases each). Per the germline V gene, CDR1 is SGHTA and CDR2 is FQGNSA. This CDR3 is built from 17 residues. V lost 5 bases, J lost 0 bases, and 14 bases lay in between. The CDR3 spells CASSRAGTSSGANVLTF. The CDR3 DNA follows: TGTGCCAGCAGCCGGGCAGGGACCTCCTCTGGGGCCAACGTCCTGACTTTC.

This clonotype was found many times. CDR3 region: CSFLGRGEATQYF. CDR3 nucleotide sequence: TGCAGCTTCTTGGGGCGGGGGGAAGCAACGCAGTATTTT. The chain is built from TRBV20-1 and TRBJ2-3; 8 nucleotides match TRBD2. Germline loops: CDR1 DFQATT, CDR2 SNEGSKA (reference sequence). The CDR3 extends over 13 amino acids.

The CDR3: CASSQDLGAVNEQYF. For the CDR3, the DNA is TGCGCCAGCAGCCAAGATTTGGGGGCAGTAAACGAGCAGTACTTC. The chain has TRBV4-3 and TRBJ2-7, with a possible D match to TRBD1 (6 bases). Trimming left V 0 bases short and J 5 bases short, with 14 bases between. The CDR3 covers 15 residues. Germline V gene sequence: CDR1 LGHNA, CDR2 YSLEER.

This chain links TRBV6-2 or TRBV6-3 with TRBJ2-5, with 7 bases fitting TRBD1. Germline CDR1 is MNHEY and CDR2 is SVGEGT. V dropped 8 bases and J dropped 4; count of bases not matched to a gene: 1. The CDR3 has 11 amino acids. The chain's CDR3 is CASGTVETQYF. For the CDR3, the DNA is TGTGCCAGCGGGACAGTAGAGACCCAGTACTTC.

The rearrangement joins TRBV14 to TRBJ2-1; TRBD1 agrees at 7 bases. Trimming removed 3 bases from V and 9 bases from J; junction bases left unmatched: 5. The CDR3 runs to 13 residues. Germline V gene lookup returns CDR1 SGHDN and CDR2 FVKESK. CDR3 coding DNA: TGTGCCAGCAGCCAGACAGGGAGTGGTGAGCAGTTCTTC. Its protein product is CASSQTGSGEQFF. Variable domain in full (rest from reference TRBV14 and TRBJ2-1): EAGVTQFPSHSVIEKGQTVTLRCDPISGHDNLYWYRRVMGKEIKFLLHFVKESKQDESGMPNNRFLAERTGGTYSTLKVQPAELEDSGVYFCASSQTGSGEQFFGPGTRLTVL.

This clonotype was picked up many times. This rearrangement joins TRBV4-3 to TRBJ2-3; the match to TRBD1 covers 8 bases. There are 15 residues in the CDR3. CDR1 LGHNA and CDR2 YSLEER come from the germline V gene. V was pared by 7 bases and J by 4 bases, with 10 bases of the junction left unmatched. The CDR3 coding sequence is TGCGCCAGCACTCTGGGTCAGGGGGCCGCAGATACGCAGTATTTT. Translating it yields CASTLGQGAADTQYF.

Here the CDR3 reads CASSFSWGKNSPLHF. In nucleotides, the CDR3 is TGTGCCAGCAGTTTTAGCTGGGGTAAAAATTCACCCCTCCACTTT. This chain links TRBV28 with TRBJ1-6; D gene unclear. Germline V gives CDR1 MDHEN, CDR2 SYDVKM. The CDR3 length is 15 residues. V was trimmed by 3 bases and J by 7 bases, leaving 13 bases between them.

The rearrangement links TRBV28 to TRBJ1-2; 9 positions agree with TRBD1. The CDR3 totals 17 residues. Looked up from germline, CDR1 is MDHEN and CDR2 is SYDVKM. V was pared by 2 bases and J by 2 bases, with 9 bases of the junction left unmatched. For the CDR3, the DNA is TGTGCCAGCAGTTTAGTCGGAGCGACAGGGGGAAACTATGGCTACACCTTC. Its translation: CASSLVGATGGNYGYTF.

V usage is TRBV7-2 and J usage is TRBJ2-1; a possible D gene is TRBD2 (6 bases). The CDR3 length is 16 residues. Germline CDR1 SGHTA, CDR2 FQGNSA. V was shortened by 1 base and J by 2 bases, with 12 bases between the two germline ends. As DNA, the CDR3 is TGTGCCAGCAGCTTAGGGGGGGAAGTCCCCTACAATGAGCAGTTCTTC. Translation: CASSLGGEVPYNEQFF.

The chain is built from TRBV3-1 and TRBJ2-3; 9 nucleotides align to TRBD2. The CDR3 has 15 amino acids. The germline V gene encodes CDR1 LGHDT and CDR2 YNNKEL (reference sequence). V lost 4 bases and J lost 2; bases outside the gene matches: 4. This CDR3 is CASSLSGGATDTQYF. CDR3 DNA: TGTGCCAGCAGCCTTAGCGGGGGAGCCACAGATACGCAGTATTTT.

This clonotype was recorded once. This chain connects TRBV20-1 to TRBJ1-2; perhaps TRBD1 as D (5 bases). This CDR3 comprises 14 residues. The V gene lost 0 bases and the J gene lost 2 bases, with 10 bases spanning the gap. Germline CDR1 DFQATT, CDR2 SNEGSKA (reference sequence). The CDR3 DNA is TGCAGTGCTAGAGATCAGTGGGGGAACTATGGCTACACCTTC. Its translation: CSARDQWGNYGYTF.